The 22 T cell receptor beta chains below come from one sample, sequenced in a study of cytomegalovirus exposure and HLA in healthy donors. The PCR contained 60 Vbeta and 13 Jbeta primers. Here immunoSEQ multiplex PCR was the method, and the copy in TCRdb shows in-frame clones only, minus some. The profile covers 100,000 or so clones, with approximately 11% appearing a single time and roughly 16% taken by the ten largest. Sequences were obtained from PBMCs. The receptor set was obtained from a man aged 40-49 years in good health and CMV-seropositive.

In its sample, this clone was seen a few times. The chain carries TRBV2 and TRBJ2-2; 8 bases fit TRBD1. The junction had 6 bases not matched to a gene; V was cut back by 6 bases and J by 6 bases. Germline-derived CDR1 and CDR2 are SNHLY and FYNNEI. CDR3 length equals 14 residues. This CDR3 is CASRSGGLPGELFF. The CDR3 coding sequence is TGTGCCAGCAGATCAGGGGGCTTACCCGGGGAGCTGTTTTTT.

This chain joins TRBV28 and TRBJ2-2, with 8 bases identical to TRBD1. The V gene's germline CDR1 is MDHEN and CDR2 SYDVKM. There are 14 residues in the CDR3. V lost 9 bases to trimming and J lost 4 bases; unmatched junction nucleotides: 7. The CDR3 sequence: CASQMDRATGELFF. The CDR3 DNA reads as TGTGCCAGTCAAATGGACAGGGCCACCGGGGAGCTGTTTTTT.

This clone was found a few times. This chain joins TRBV29-1 and TRBJ2-1, with TRBD1 identical over 8 bases. CDR3 length: 13 residues. The germline V gene has CDR1 SQVTM and CDR2 ANQGSEA. V gave up 7 bases and J gave up 0 bases; unmatched junction bases: 2. The CDR3 loop is CSATGGSYNEQFF. The CDR3 nucleotides are TGCAGCGCCACAGGGGGCTCCTACAATGAGCAGTTCTTC.

CDR3 region: CASSHSQLAYNYGYTF. The CDR3 nucleotides read TGTGCCAGCAGCCACTCACAGCTAGCCTATAACTATGGCTACACCTTC. This chain joins TRBV7-8 and TRBJ1-2; D unclear. Germline-derived CDR1 and CDR2 are SGHVS and FQNEAQ. V lost 5 bases and J lost 1, with 17 bases in between. This CDR3 region has 16 residues.

This clone was counted a few times. The J gene is TRBJ2-1, the V gene TRBV5-8; 15 nucleotides align to TRBD2. CDR3 size: 15 residues. Germline V gene data show CDR1 as SGHTS and CDR2 as YDEGEE. The V segment lost 4 bases and the J segment 10 bases; nucleotides outside the gene matches: 6. The CDR3, as DNA: TGTGCCAGCAGCCAGGGACTAGCGGGAGGCGGGGAGCAGTTCTTC. Protein sequence: CASSQGLAGGGEQFF.

Concerning this clone itself: The CDR3 ends on some other residue instead of the conserved phenylalanine or tryptophan, so this is likely a read error. Other DNA sequences from this sample encode an identical CDR3 as well. This rearrangement joins TRBV14 to TRBJ1-2; 7 bases align to TRBD1. From germline, CDR1 is SGHDN and CDR2 FVKESK. This CDR3 spans 13 amino acids. The CDR3 reads CDRSPGTVYGYTV. The CDR3 DNA reads as TGTGACAGAAGCCCCGGGACAGTCTATGGCTACACCGTC.

The chain has TRBV5-1 and TRBJ2-1, with 7 bases aligning to TRBD2. CDR3 length: 13 amino acids. Germline V lookup: CDR1 SGHRS, CDR2 YFSETQ. V lost 4 bases to trimming and J lost 6 bases; unmatched junction nucleotides: 4. The CDR3: CASSNPGGNEQFF. Here the CDR3 DNA reads TGCGCCAGCAGCAACCCGGGGGGCAATGAGCAGTTCTTC.

The chain joins TRBV10-3 to TRBJ2-3; D unresolved. Germline CDR1 and CDR2: ENHRY and SYGVKD. The CDR3 totals 12 residues. Trimming removed 9 bases at V and 5 bases at J, with 12 bases between. CDR3 nucleotides: TGTGCCATAAGTAAGGAGAGAGATACGCAGTATTTT. Translation: CAISKERDTQYF.

The chain combines TRBV5-6 with TRBJ1-1, with 8 bases that match TRBD1. The junction had 2 bases not matched to a gene; V was cut back by 3 bases and J by 4 bases. Germline V lookup: CDR1 SGHDT, CDR2 YYEEEE. This CDR3 is built from 13 residues. CDR3 amino acids: CASSYTGGTEAFF. CDR3 sequence (DNA): TGTGCCAGCAGCTATACAGGGGGCACTGAAGCTTTCTTT.

This chain uses TRBV10-1 with TRBJ2-2; the D gene is possibly TRBD2 (5 bases). This CDR3 region has 14 residues. CDR1 and CDR2 from the germline V gene are WNHNN and SYGVQD (reference sequence). The V and J ends lost 6 bases and 3 bases respectively, with 11 bases between them. CDR3 in amino acids: CASRVLRDTGELFF. The CDR3 DNA reads TGCGCCAGCAGGGTCTTGAGGGACACCGGGGAGCTGTTTTTT.

This clone was detected a few times. The J gene is TRBJ2-1, the V gene TRBV5-1, with 8 bases matching TRBD2. Germline CDR1 and CDR2: SGHRS and YFSETQ. The CDR3 is 15 amino acids. V shed 4 bases, J shed 4 bases, and the junction held 7 bases outside the gene matches. The CDR3: CASSGEAGEYNEQFF. The CDR3 nucleotides are TGCGCCAGCAGCGGGGAAGCGGGAGAGTACAATGAGCAGTTCTTC.

The chain is built from TRBV7-2 and TRBJ1-4; D is ambiguous. Germline V CDR1 and CDR2: SGHTA, FQGNSA. Trimming removed 4 bases at V and 6 bases at J, with 12 bases between. This CDR3 has 14 amino acids. CDR3 nucleotide sequence: TGTGCCAGCAGCTCTCTGACATGGGATGAAAAACTGTTTTTT. The encoded protein is CASSSLTWDEKLFF.

This clone showed up just a few times. V gene TRBV27 combines with J gene TRBJ2-7, with 8 bases aligning to TRBD1. CDR3 length equals 14 residues. The junction had 5 bases not matched to a gene; V was cut back by 4 bases and J by 3 bases. In germline, CDR1 is MNHEY, CDR2 SMNVEV (reference sequence). The CDR3 DNA is TGTGCCAGCAGTTGGACAGGGAGTAGCTACGAGCAGTACTTC. Translated: CASSWTGSSYEQYF.

This chain joins TRBV19 and TRBJ1-1, with D perhaps matching TRBD1 (6 bases). Looked up from germline, CDR1 is LNHDA and CDR2 is SQIVND (reference sequence). CDR3 length: 15 residues. Trimming cost V 0 bases and J 5 bases, with 13 bases left between them. The CDR3 nucleotides are TGTGCCAGTAGTATAGACAGGGGAATGTATACTGAAGCTTTCTTT. It translates to CASSIDRGMYTEAFF.

The V call is TRBV7-2, the J call TRBJ1-2; TRBD1 matches 8 bases. Germline CDR1 is SGHTA and CDR2 is FQGNSA. The CDR3 sequence is 14 residues long. With V trimmed by 5 bases and J by 8 bases, 10 bases remained unmatched. The CDR3 reads CASSPRRGPWGYTF. In DNA, the CDR3 is TGTGCCAGCAGCCCACGCAGGGGGCCTTGGGGCTACACCTTC. The full variable domain, rest sourced from reference TRBV7-2 and TRBJ1-2, is GAGVSQSPSNKVTEKGKDVELRCDPISGHTALYWYRQSLGQGLEFLIYFQGNSAPDKSGLPSDRFSAERTGGSVSTLTIQRTQQEDSAVYLCASSPRRGPWGYTFGSGTRLTVV.

This chain joins TRBV19 and TRBJ2-7; TRBD1 matches at 8 bases. CDR1 LNHDA and CDR2 SQIVND come from the germline V gene (reference sequence). This CDR3 is 15 amino acids long. After removal of 4 bases from V and 6 bases from J, the junction contained 11 bases not matched to a gene. CDR3 region: CASSTGQVRPVEQYF. The CDR3 DNA reads TGTGCCAGTAGTACGGGACAGGTCCGCCCCGTCGAGCAGTACTTC. Full variable domain (outside the CDR3, taken from reference TRBV19 and TRBJ2-7): DGGITQSPKYLFRKEGQNVTLSCEQNLNHDAMYWYRQDPGQGLRLIYYSQIVNDFQKGDIAEGYSVSREKKESFPLTVTSAQKNPTAFYLCASSTGQVRPVEQYFGPGTRLTVT.

The chain is built from TRBV5-6 and TRBJ1-5, with D maybe TRBD1 (5 bases). The CDR3 totals 14 residues. The V gene lost 5 bases and the J gene lost 7 bases, with 16 bases spanning the gap. Germline CDR1 reads SGHDT; CDR2 reads YYEEEE. The CDR3 loop is CASSSQGMGQPQHF. DNA for the CDR3: TGTGCCAGCAGTTCGCAGGGTATGGGGCAGCCCCAGCATTTT.

The rearrangement links TRBV10-3 to TRBJ1-5, with D unclear. Trimming stripped 2 bases from V and 0 bases from J, with 5 bases between. The CDR3 is 14 amino acids. Germline V gives CDR1 ENHRY, CDR2 SYGVKD. The CDR3, as DNA: TGTGCCATCAGTGAGGGCATTAGCAATCAGCCCCAGCATTTT. It encodes CAISEGISNQPQHF.

V is TRBV11-2 and J is TRBJ1-5; 8 nucleotides align to TRBD1. Germline lookup yields CDR1 SGHAT and CDR2 FQNNGV. V shed 5 bases and J 4 bases; nucleotides not matched to a gene: 10. CDR3 length: 16 residues. CDR3 sequence reads: CASSRSRDRRNQPQHF. The CDR3, as DNA: TGTGCCAGCAGCCGGAGCCGGGACAGGAGAAATCAGCCCCAGCATTTT.

This clone was found a few times. The V gene is TRBV7-9, the J gene TRBJ2-7; D is perhaps TRBD2 (6 bases). Germline loops: CDR1 SEHNR, CDR2 FQNEAQ (reference sequence). There are 15 residues in the CDR3. The germline V and J ends were trimmed by 1 base and 2 bases, with 12 bases remaining between them. The DNA for the CDR3 is TGTGCCAGCAGCTTAGTTCCCGGGGAGGCCTACGAGCAGTACTTC. Protein: CASSLVPGEAYEQYF.

The sample holds a few counts of this clone. This chain uses TRBV7-9 with TRBJ1-1; D unresolved. Deletions cut 5 bases from V and 4 bases from J, with 11 bases between. Germline V gives CDR1 SEHNR, CDR2 FQNEAQ (reference sequence). This CDR3 region has 13 residues. The CDR3 is CASSTAGATEAFF. The CDR3 DNA is TGTGCCAGCAGCACAGCAGGCGCCACTGAAGCTTTCTTT. Based on the CDR3 plus reference TRBV7-9 and TRBJ1-1, the full variable domain is DTGVSQNPRHKITKRGQNVTFRCDPISEHNRLYWYRQTLGQGPEFLTYFQNEAQLEKSRLLSDRFSAERPKGSFSTLEIQRTEQGDSAMYLCASSTAGATEAFFGQGTRLTVV.

This clone was counted only a few times. The chain uses TRBV19 and TRBJ1-5; D is perhaps TRBD1 (5 bases). From germline, CDR1 is LNHDA and CDR2 SQIVND (reference sequence). The germline V and J ends were trimmed by 4 bases and 7 bases, with 14 bases remaining between them. There are 14 residues in the CDR3. The CDR3 loop is CASSTISRGQPQHF. The CDR3 DNA follows: TGTGCCAGTAGTACGATCTCTAGGGGCCAGCCCCAGCATTTT.